What follows are 29 T cell receptor beta chains derived from one specimen sequenced in a study of identical twins. In TCRdb, the 5' RACE reads were re-called with MiXCR into one record per CDR3 protein. The sample records 400,000 to 550,000 distinct CDR3 sequences, approximately 22% being singletons. These data are also associated with another study on T cells expressing NK-cell markers.

The specimen was CD4+ T cells sorted from blood. The receptors derive from a woman between 18 and 29 years old in good health.

This chain links TRBV4-2 with TRBJ2-1; D is possibly TRBD2 (6 bases). Germline values: CDR1 LGHNA, CDR2 YNFKEQ. V was clipped by 0 bases and J by 4 bases, with 13 bases between them. The CDR3 has 16 residues. CDR3 residues: CASSQETGGVYNEQFF. CDR3 nucleotides: TGTGCCAGCAGCCAAGAGACCGGGGGAGTATACAATGAGCAGTTCTTC.

This chain links TRBV11-2 with TRBJ2-2; D remains unclear. This CDR3 comprises 14 residues. Germline assignment: CDR1 SGHAT and CDR2 FQNNGV. The ends were cut back, 4 bases at V and 5 bases at J, with 11 bases in the middle. The CDR3 protein is CASSSKLGTGELFF. The CDR3 coding sequence is TGTGCCAGCAGCTCCAAGTTGGGAACCGGGGAGCTGTTTTTT.

This clonotype was seen a few times. A read error may produce the germline difference seen at one junction end. The chain links TRBV6-1 to TRBJ2-1; the match to TRBD2 covers 8 bases. CDR1 and CDR2 (germline): MNHNS, SASEGT. The CDR3 runs 15 residues. CDR3 sequence (DNA): TGTGCCAGCAGGGAAGCGGGAGCCAACTACAATGAGCAGTTCTTC. Protein product: CASREAGANYNEQFF.

The sample holds a few counts of this clonotype. The chain recombines TRBV20-1 with TRBJ1-2, with D tentatively TRBD1 (5 bases). CDR3 length: 13 residues. CDR1 DFQATT and CDR2 SNEGSKA come from the germline V gene (reference sequence). V lost 5 bases, J lost 6 bases, and 16 bases lay in between. As DNA, the CDR3 is TGCAGTGCTCCAAACAGGACTGCGGATGGCTACACCTTC. It yields the protein CSAPNRTADGYTF.

This rearrangement joins TRBV29-1 to TRBJ1-2; possibly TRBD1 for D (6 bases). V lost 6 bases, J lost 6 bases, and 11 bases lay in between. The CDR3 spans 11 residues. Germline loops: CDR1 SQVTM, CDR2 ANQGSEA. The CDR3 coding sequence is TGCAGCGTCCGAGGGGGTCATGGCTACACCTTC. As protein: CSVRGGHGYTF.

CDR3 sequence: CASSPGLTGDYTQYF. The DNA for the CDR3 is TGTGCCAGCAGCCCGGGACTGACGGGTGATTATACGCAGTATTTT. This sequence joins TRBV4-2 and TRBJ2-3, with D perhaps TRBD2 (6 bases). The V gene lost 4 bases and the J gene lost 7 bases, with 18 bases spanning the gap. CDR3 length: 15 amino acids. Germline CDR1 reads LGHNA; CDR2 reads YNFKEQ.

This clonotype was found a few times. The DNA for the CDR3 is TGTGCCAGCAGCGCCCGGACCTACAATGAGCAGTTCTTC. It is translated as CASSARTYNEQFF. V usage is TRBV9 and J usage is TRBJ2-1; D not certain. This CDR3 spans 13 amino acids. Per the germline V gene, CDR1 is SGDLS and CDR2 is YYNGEE. V lost 3 bases and J 2 bases, leaving 6 bases between the germline ends. Drawing the rest from reference TRBV9 and TRBJ2-1, the complete variable domain is DSGVTQTPKHLITATGQRVTLRCSPRSGDLSVYWYQQSLDQGLQFLIQYYNGEERAKGNILERFSAQQFPDLHSELNLSSLELGDSALYFCASSARTYNEQFFGPGTRLTVL.

V and J are TRBV6-6 and TRBJ2-7; either TRBD1 or TRBD2 may fit D (5 bases each). This CDR3 has 13 residues. The germline V gene has CDR1 MNHNY and CDR2 SVGAGI (reference sequence). Trimming removed 2 bases from V and 0 bases from J, with 5 bases in between. This CDR3 is CASSYGTSYEQYF. The CDR3 nucleotides read TGTGCCAGCAGTTACGGGACCTCCTACGAGCAGTACTTC.

This clonotype has just a few counts. The gene calls are TRBV2 and TRBJ2-1, with 7 bases fitting TRBD2. The CDR3 contains 15 residues. Germline V gives CDR1 SNHLY, CDR2 FYNNEI. Trimming took 7 bases from V and 3 from J; bases not matched to a gene: 9. The chain's CDR3 is CASTSVLAFYNEQFF. The CDR3, as DNA: TGTGCCAGCACATCGGTACTAGCGTTCTACAATGAGCAGTTCTTC.

The genes are TRBV5-1 and TRBJ2-3, with a tentative D call TRBD2 (7 bases). Germline V CDR1 and CDR2: SGHRS, YFSETQ. The CDR3 has 18 amino acids. V gave up 0 bases and J gave up 0 bases, with 17 bases separating them. CDR3 bases: TGCGCCAGCAGCTTGGCCAGATCGGGGGGCCCTAGCACAGATACGCAGTATTTT. It is translated as CASSLARSGGPSTDTQYF.

This clonotype occurred a few times. This chain joins TRBV20-1 and TRBJ1-1; D possibly corresponds to TRBD1 (5 bases). Trimming stripped 4 bases from V and 1 base from J, with 10 bases between. The length of the CDR3 is 13 residues. Germline CDR1 is DFQATT and CDR2 is SNEGSKA (reference sequence). The DNA of the CDR3 is TGCAGTGCTATCCGAGACAGGAACACTGAAGCTTTCTTT. It is translated as CSAIRDRNTEAFF.

The V gene is TRBV20-1, the J gene TRBJ2-7; tentative D call: TRBD1 (6 bases). The length of the CDR3 is 12 residues. Germline assignment: CDR1 DFQATT and CDR2 SNEGSKA (reference sequence). Trimming removed 6 bases from V and 3 bases from J, with 12 bases in between. This CDR3 reads CSAGDTLYEQYF. CDR3 bases: TGCAGTGCAGGGGACACCCTCTACGAGCAGTACTTC.

The chain employs TRBV10-3 and TRBJ1-1, with D possibly matching TRBD1 (6 bases). The CDR3 contains 14 residues. Trimming stripped 2 bases from V and 4 bases from J, with 11 bases between. In germline, CDR1 is ENHRY, CDR2 SYGVKD. The CDR3 nucleotides are TGTGCCATCAGTGAGAGTACAGGGCCCACTGAAGCTTTCTTT. Its translation is CAISESTGPTEAFF.

J is TRBJ2-5 and V is TRBV19; either TRBD1 or TRBD2 may fit D (6 bases each). Trimming took off 4 bases at V and 5 bases at J, with 14 bases between the two ends. This CDR3 is built from 14 residues. Germline V gives CDR1 LNHDA, CDR2 SQIVND (reference sequence). The CDR3 bases are TGTGCCAGTAGTAGCACAGGGACTGCCGAGACCCAGTACTTC. The encoded protein is CASSSTGTAETQYF.

This clonotype was seen a handful of times. The chain uses TRBV7-2 and TRBJ2-1, with D possibly TRBD2 on 5 matching bases. The V gene lost 0 bases and the J gene lost 3 bases, with 9 bases spanning the gap. This CDR3 has 15 residues. From germline, CDR1 is SGHTA and CDR2 FQGNSA. CDR3 region: CASSLAGAVYNEQFF. CDR3 DNA sequence: TGTGCCAGCAGCTTAGCGGGAGCGGTCTACAATGAGCAGTTCTTC.

This clonotype was counted only a few times. The V call is TRBV7-9, the J call TRBJ2-7, with D perhaps matching TRBD1 or TRBD2 (6 bases each). V shed 5 bases and J shed 3 bases, with 14 bases lying between them. The CDR3 is 14 amino acids. CDR1 and CDR2 from the germline V gene are SEHNR and FQNEAQ (reference sequence). The DNA for the CDR3 is TGTGCCAGCAGCCCCCCGAAGGGGGGCTACGAGCAGTACTTC. This encodes CASSPPKGGYEQYF.

This clonotype was counted once. This chain joins TRBV2 and TRBJ2-1; the match to TRBD1 covers 10 bases. CDR1 and CDR2 (germline): SNHLY, FYNNEI. This CDR3 comprises 16 residues. Trimming removed 5 bases from V and 7 bases from J; junction bases left unmatched: 11. The CDR3 spells CASSSRQGAAKNEQFF. In nucleotides, the CDR3 is TGTGCCAGCAGTTCCCGACAGGGGGCTGCGAAAAATGAGCAGTTCTTC.

The chain uses TRBV20-1 and TRBJ2-7; D unclear. V was trimmed by 3 bases and J by 7 bases, leaving 13 bases between them. The germline V gene has CDR1 DFQATT and CDR2 SNEGSKA (reference sequence). The CDR3 is 12 amino acids. The CDR3 sequence is CSASGFPPEQYF. CDR3 nucleotide sequence: TGCAGTGCTAGCGGATTCCCTCCAGAGCAGTACTTC.

This clonotype was counted between two and nine times. The chain employs TRBV6-5 and TRBJ2-4; D uncertain. The V gene's germline CDR1 is MNHEY and CDR2 SVGAGI. The CDR3 runs to 14 residues. V was shortened by 0 bases and J by 4 bases, with 7 bases between the two germline ends. CDR3 DNA sequence: TGTGCCAGCAGTTACTCAGTGGGAAAAAACATTCAGTACTTC. Its protein product is CASSYSVGKNIQYF.

The J gene is TRBJ2-5, the V gene TRBV7-9, with TRBD2 as a possible D gene (6 bases). Germline CDR1 and CDR2: SEHNR and FQNEAQ (reference sequence). Trimming pared 2 bases from V and 2 bases from J, leaving 9 bases between. This CDR3 region has 14 residues. The CDR3 protein is CASSLSGRQETQYF. The CDR3, as DNA: TGTGCCAGCAGCTTAAGTGGGAGGCAAGAGACCCAGTACTTC.

The sample holds a few counts of this clonotype. This sequence joins TRBV20-1 and TRBJ2-3, with TRBD2 matching 7 bases. V shed 4 bases, J shed 3 bases, and the junction held 10 bases outside the gene matches. Germline CDR1 is DFQATT and CDR2 is SNEGSKA (reference sequence). The CDR3 runs to 15 residues. CDR3 in amino acids: CSATRRGRGTDTQYF. The CDR3 region has the DNA TGCAGTGCTACCCGTCGCGGGAGAGGGACAGATACGCAGTATTTT.

This clonotype was found many times. This chain connects TRBV20-1 to TRBJ2-3; D gene ambiguous. Trimming left V 0 bases short and J 0 bases short, with 1 base between. The CDR3 is 12 amino acids. CDR1 is DFQATT and CDR2 is SNEGSKA in the germline V gene (reference sequence). CDR3 sequence reads: CSARESTDTQYF. The DNA of the CDR3 is TGCAGTGCTAGAGAAAGCACAGATACGCAGTATTTT.

This clonotype was seen a handful of times. The V call is TRBV9, the J call TRBJ2-3; TRBD2 agrees at 10 bases. The germline V gene has CDR1 SGDLS and CDR2 YYNGEE. The CDR3 has 17 residues. V lost 4 bases, J lost 2 bases, and 10 bases stayed unmatched. The CDR3 loop reads CASSLHPSGRATDTQYF. The CDR3, as DNA: TGTGCCAGCAGCCTCCACCCCAGCGGGAGGGCCACAGATACGCAGTATTTT.

Points on this clonotype: Compared with germline, one end of the junction differs, possibly owing to a read error. V gene TRBV20-1 combines with J gene TRBJ2-1, with D possibly TRBD2 on 5 matching bases. The germline V gene encodes CDR1 DFQATT and CDR2 SNEGSKA (reference sequence). This CDR3 is 17 amino acids long. The CDR3 sequence: CCARDDGAGSSYNEQFF. In DNA, the CDR3 is TGCTGTGCTAGAGATGACGGCGCGGGTAGCTCCTACAATGAGCAGTTCTTC.

Note on this clonotype: This CDR3 is missing its conserved last phenylalanine or tryptophan, likely due to a read error. This chain links TRBV19 with TRBJ1-2; 9 positions match TRBD1. CDR1 and CDR2 from the germline V gene are LNHDA and SQIVND (reference sequence). J was trimmed by 6 bases and V by 5 bases; bases with no gene match: 4. This CDR3 is built from 13 residues. This CDR3 is CASSSTGGDGYTL. Written as DNA, the CDR3 is TGTGCCAGTAGTTCGACAGGGGGAGATGGCTACACCCTC.

This clonotype was seen only a few times. The chain combines TRBV29-1 with TRBJ1-2; no reliable D call. Germline CDR1 is SQVTM and CDR2 is ANQGSEA. The CDR3 runs to 12 residues. V was pared by 3 bases and J by 4 bases, with 9 bases between. The CDR3 region has the DNA TGCAGCGTTGAGCCCGGGAGCTATGGCTACACCTTC. It encodes CSVEPGSYGYTF.

This rearrangement joins TRBV7-2 to TRBJ1-2, with 8 bases lining up with TRBD1. The CDR3 runs to 13 residues. Germline V gene sequence: CDR1 SGHTA, CDR2 FQGNSA. V lost 0 bases and J lost 7; bases outside the gene matches: 1. In DNA, the CDR3 is TGTGCCAGCAGCTTAGCAACAGGGGGTGGCTACACCTTC. It yields the protein CASSLATGGGYTF.

The chain links TRBV7-2 to TRBJ2-3; the match to TRBD2 covers 8 bases. The CDR3 is 16 amino acids. The germline V gene encodes CDR1 SGHTA and CDR2 FQGNSA. V shed 7 bases and J 7 bases; nucleotides not matched to a gene: 16. The DNA of the CDR3 is TGTGCCAGCACCGCCTTGGGAGCGGGAGTCGGGAATACGCAGTATTTT. Its protein product is CASTALGAGVGNTQYF.

With regard to this clonotype: A read error may produce the germline difference seen at one junction end. The rearrangement joins TRBV7-7 to TRBJ1-1; 9 nucleotides agree with TRBD1. The length of the CDR3 is 13 residues. Germline CDR1 reads SSHAT; CDR2 reads FNYEAQ (reference sequence). CDR3 amino acids: CASSWDRDTEAFF. The CDR3 nucleotides are TGTGCTAGCAGCTGGGACAGGGACACTGAAGCTTTCTTT.